Listed below are T cell receptor beta chains from one sample, sequenced in a study of T cell responses to AZD1222 COVID-19 vaccine. Clones were read by immunoSEQ multiplex PCR, and TCRdb kept only the in-frame ones, dropping some. The sample lists approximately 140,000 clones, 91% seen once, with about 7.5% in the top ten. Sequencing was performed on peripheral blood, taken 28 days after the second dose of the MenACWY control vaccine. All receptors come from an adult who received the MenACWY meningococcal vaccine as a control. CDR3s include the opening cysteine and the closing phenylalanine or tryptophan. A D gene is named only where the DNA matches it firmly. Clone size, where shown, is once, few, many, or a class for clones that have expanded.

v_call	clone_size	j_call	d_call	cdr3_nt	cdr3_aa
TRBV12-5	-	TRBJ2-1	-	TGTGCTAGTGGTTTGGTACTATCCTCTGGGGAGCAGTTCTTC	CASGLVLSSGEQFF
TRBV5-8	-	TRBJ2-7	-	TGTGCCAGCAGCTTACGGGGGTCCTACGAGCAGTACTTC	CASSLRGSYEQYF
TRBV28	-	TRBJ2-2	TRBD1	TGTGCCAGCACCCGACAGGGGTACACCGGGGAGCTGTTTTTT	CASTRQGYTGELFF
TRBV28	-	TRBJ2-3	-	TGTGCCAGCAGTTTATGGGGTACAGATACGCAGTATTTT	CASSLWGTDTQYF
TRBV28	few	TRBJ1-6	-	TGTGCCAGCAGTCTCTTTGTCAGCCCGGTGGGGTCACCCCTCCACTTT	CASSLFVSPVGSPLHF
TRBV3-1/TRBV3-2	-	TRBJ2-7	-	TGTGCCAGCAGCCAGCTAACCTACGAGCAGTACTTC	CASSQLTYEQYF
TRBV28	few	TRBJ2-2	TRBD2	TGTGCCAGTAGTACTCTAGCGGGAGTTTATACCGGGGAGCTGTTTTTT	CASSTLAGVYTGELFF
TRBV6-5	-	TRBJ1-1	-	TGTGCCAGCCGACAGTCGGTCCTCACTGAAGCTTTCTTT	CASRQSVLTEAFF
TRBV6-5	once	TRBJ1-5	-	TGTGCCAGCACCAGGGATGGCAATCAGCCCCAGCATTTT	CASTRDGNQPQHF
TRBV7-9	-	TRBJ1-5	-	TGTGCCAGCAGCTTAGACCCTATCGGCGGATCTCACTTGCCCCAGCATTTT	CASSLDPIGGSHLPQHF
TRBV5-1	-	TRBJ1-2	-	TGCGCCAGCAGTGAGGGGGGTAACTATGGCTACACCTTC	CASSEGGNYGYTF
TRBV6-5	-	TRBJ2-2	-	TGTGCCAGCCGCCGGGCCTTTAACACCGGGGAGCTGTTTTTT	CASRRAFNTGELFF
TRBV5-6	-	TRBJ2-7	TRBD2	TGTGCCAGCAGCTTGAAGGGTTGGACTAGCAGCCAGTGGGAGCAGTACTTC	CASSLKGWTSSQWEQYF
TRBV7-2	-	TRBJ2-7	-	TGTGCCAGCAGCCCGCATTCTACAAGCTCCTACGAGCAGTACTTC	CASSPHSTSSYEQYF
TRBV6-2/TRBV6-3	-	TRBJ2-5	-	TGTGCCAGCAGTTACAAGGGGGAACAAGAGACCCAGTACTTC	CASSYKGEQETQYF
TRBV9	-	TRBJ2-7	-	TGTGCCAGCAGCCCACTGGGAAACTTGGGCTACGAGCAGTACTTC	CASSPLGNLGYEQYF
TRBV7-2	-	TRBJ1-6	-	TGTGCCAGCAGCTTAGTTACCGCTAATAATTCACCCCTCCACTTT	CASSLVTANNSPLHF
TRBV30	-	TRBJ2-2	-	TGTGCCGGAGTAGCCGGGGAGCTGTTTTTT	CAGVAGELFF
TRBV4-3	-	TRBJ2-7	TRBD1	TGCGCCAGCAGCCAAGGACCCAGGGGGCTTCGCGAGCAGTACTTC	CASSQGPRGLREQYF
TRBV7-2	-	TRBJ2-2	-	TGTGCCAGCAGCTTAGCGGGGAGTACCGGGGAGCTGTTTTTT	CASSLAGSTGELFF
TRBV5-1	-	TRBJ1-5	-	TGCGCCAGCAGCTTGGAAGGCCGGAGCAATCAGCCCCAGCATTTT	CASSLEGRSNQPQHF
TRBV11-2	-	TRBJ2-5	-	TGTGCCAGCAGCTTAGCCATGTACCAAGAGACCCAGTACTTC	CASSLAMYQETQYF
TRBV2	-	TRBJ2-3	-	TGTGCCAGCAGTGAAAACCCATCGGCGGATACGCAGTATTTT	CASSENPSADTQYF
TRBV30	-	TRBJ2-6	-	TGTGCCTGGAGTGCCGTCCTCTCTGGGGCCAACGTCCTGACTTTC	CAWSAVLSGANVLTF
TRBV7-3	few	TRBJ2-7	-	TGTGCCAGCAGCCTACGGAGGAGTTCCGAGCAGTACTTC	CASSLRRSSEQYF
TRBV10-3	-	TRBJ1-4	-	TGTGCCATCAGTACGGGCATGGGAACCACAACTAATGAAAAACTGTTTTTT	CAISTGMGTTTNEKLFF
TRBV7-2	-	TRBJ2-5	-	TGTGCCAGCAGCTCCGAAACGACCCAGTACTTC	CASSSETTQYF
TRBV5-1	-	TRBJ2-7	TRBD2	TGCGCCAGCAGCTTGGGGCTAGCGGGAATATACGGCCACGAGCAGTACTTC	CASSLGLAGIYGHEQYF
TRBV5-1	-	TRBJ2-1	TRBD1	TGCGCCAGCAGCTTGGTAGGGGACAGGGTTGGTCATGAGCAGTTCTTC	CASSLVGDRVGHEQFF
TRBV27	-	TRBJ2-5	TRBD1	TGTGCCAGCAGAAGGGCCACCGGCCGGACAGGGGGCAGAGGGGGACAAGAGACCCAGTACTTC	CASRRATGRTGGRGGQETQYF
TRBV9	-	TRBJ2-3	TRBD1	TGTGCCAGTACGACAGGGGCGCTAGATACGCAGTATTTT	CASTTGALDTQYF
TRBV4-3	-	TRBJ1-2	-	TGCGCCAGCAGCCAAGATTTCGGGGGGGCCTATGGCTACACCTTC	CASSQDFGGAYGYTF
TRBV5-6	-	TRBJ1-6	TRBD1	TGTGCCAGCAGCGAGCGAGGGACAGGGGAATCACCCCTCCACTTT	CASSERGTGESPLHF
TRBV15	-	TRBJ2-2	TRBD1	TGTGCCACCAGCAGACTAAGGACAGGGACCGGGGAGCTGTTTTTT	CATSRLRTGTGELFF
TRBV19	-	TRBJ2-2	-	TGTGCCAGTAGGACCCTCGACACTAACACCGGGGAGCTGTTTTTT	CASRTLDTNTGELFF
TRBV10-3	-	TRBJ1-1	TRBD1	TGTGCCATCAGTGAGACGGCAGGGGGTATGAACACTGAAGCTTTCTTT	CAISETAGGMNTEAFF
TRBV5-8	-	TRBJ1-6	TRBD1	TGTGCCAGCAGCGACCGACAGGGGTTCAATTCACCCCTCCACTTT	CASSDRQGFNSPLHF